This T cell receptor beta chain was sequenced for a study of human T cells and chemical hapten exposure. TCRdb reanalysed the RACE reads using MiXCR and keeps one entry per CDR3 protein. The table has approximately 52,000 distinct CDR3 sequences, 8% to 13% seen once; the top ten hold approximately 2%. This clonotype has only a few counts. Its antigen is still unknown. Study results and limitations: The formation of large CDR3 similarity clusters by expanded TCRs significantly exceeded that of controls.

As to time point: patch test 1, 2 weeks after DPC sensitization. Stated treatment: therapeutic diphenylcyclopropenone sensitization with weekly scalp DPC. The authors' total RNA extraction used unfractionated whole blood. The clonotype comes from a woman in her thirties or forties with alopecia areata. Some clones in this sample may be carry-over from other donors' samples. The source was whole blood, collected in connection with sensitization to the hapten diphenylcyclopropenone (DPC).

The CDR3 nucleotides read TGCGCCAGCCTCCGGGACAGGGGACCCCAAGAGACCCAGTACTTC. Translated, it gives CASLRDRGPQETQYF. The chain employs TRBV5-1 and TRBJ2-5; 10 positions agree with TRBD1. The CDR3 has 15 residues. Germline CDR1 is SGHRS and CDR2 is YFSETQ. Trimming at V came to 7 bases and at J to 1 base, leaving 7 bases not matched to a gene.